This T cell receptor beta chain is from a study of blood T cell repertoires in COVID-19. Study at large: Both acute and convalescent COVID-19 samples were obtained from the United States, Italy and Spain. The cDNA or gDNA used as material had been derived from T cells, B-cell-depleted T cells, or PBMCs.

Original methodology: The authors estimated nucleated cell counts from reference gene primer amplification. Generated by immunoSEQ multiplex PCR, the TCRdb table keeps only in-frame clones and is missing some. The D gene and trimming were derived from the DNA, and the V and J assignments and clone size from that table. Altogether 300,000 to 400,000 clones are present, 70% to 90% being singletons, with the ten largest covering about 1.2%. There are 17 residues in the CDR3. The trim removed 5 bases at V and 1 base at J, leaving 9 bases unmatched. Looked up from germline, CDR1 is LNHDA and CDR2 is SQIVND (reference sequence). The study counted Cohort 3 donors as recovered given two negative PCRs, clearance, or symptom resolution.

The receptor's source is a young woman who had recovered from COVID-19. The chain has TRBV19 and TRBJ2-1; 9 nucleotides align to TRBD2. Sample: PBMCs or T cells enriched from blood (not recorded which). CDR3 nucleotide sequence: TGTGCCAGTAGTCCTCGGACTAGCGAGTATTCCTACAATGAGCAGTTCTTC. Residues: CASSPRTSEYSYNEQFF.